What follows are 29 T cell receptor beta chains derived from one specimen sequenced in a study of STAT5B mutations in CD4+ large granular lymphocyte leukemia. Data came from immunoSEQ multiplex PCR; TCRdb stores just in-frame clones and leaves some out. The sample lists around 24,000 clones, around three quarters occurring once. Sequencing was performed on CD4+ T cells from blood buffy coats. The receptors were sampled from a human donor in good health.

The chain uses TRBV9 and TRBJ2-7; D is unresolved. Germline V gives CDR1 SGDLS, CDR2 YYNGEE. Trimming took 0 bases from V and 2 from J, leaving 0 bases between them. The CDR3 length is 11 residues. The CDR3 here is CASSVAYEQYF. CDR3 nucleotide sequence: TGTGCCAGCAGCGTAGCCTACGAGCAGTACTTC. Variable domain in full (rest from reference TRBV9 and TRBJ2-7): DSGVTQTPKHLITATGQRVTLRCSPRSGDLSVYWYQQSLDQGLQFLIQYYNGEERAKGNILERFSAQQFPDLHSELNLSSLELGDSALYFCASSVAYEQYFGPGTRLTVT.

The CDR3 is CASSLDQGYSYNEQFF. The CDR3, as DNA: TGTGCCAGCAGTTTAGATCAGGGATACTCCTACAATGAGCAGTTCTTC. V and J are TRBV27 and TRBJ2-1, with D possibly TRBD1 on 5 matching bases. V was shortened by 2 bases and J by 0 bases, with 11 bases between the two germline ends. CDR3 size: 16 residues. Germline CDR1 MNHEY, CDR2 SMNVEV (reference sequence).

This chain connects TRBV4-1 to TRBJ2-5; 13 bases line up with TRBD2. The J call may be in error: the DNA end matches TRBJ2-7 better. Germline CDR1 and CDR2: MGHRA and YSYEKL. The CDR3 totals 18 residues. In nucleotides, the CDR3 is TGCGCCAGCAGCCATCCCGGACTAGCGGGAGCTAATTTGGACGAGCAGTACTTC. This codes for CASSHPGLAGANLDEQYF.

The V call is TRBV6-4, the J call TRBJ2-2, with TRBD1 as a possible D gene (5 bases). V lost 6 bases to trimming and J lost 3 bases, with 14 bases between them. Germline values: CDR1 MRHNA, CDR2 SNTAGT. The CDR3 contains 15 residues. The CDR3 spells CASSITGVDTGELFF. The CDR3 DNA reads TGTGCCAGCAGCATAACAGGTGTGGACACCGGGGAGCTGTTTTTT.

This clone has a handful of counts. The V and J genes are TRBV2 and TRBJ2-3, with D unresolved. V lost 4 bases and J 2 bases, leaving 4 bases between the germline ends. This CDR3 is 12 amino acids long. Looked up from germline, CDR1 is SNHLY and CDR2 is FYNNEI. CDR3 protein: CASSADTDTQYF. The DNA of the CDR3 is TGTGCCAGCAGTGCGGACACAGATACGCAGTATTTT.

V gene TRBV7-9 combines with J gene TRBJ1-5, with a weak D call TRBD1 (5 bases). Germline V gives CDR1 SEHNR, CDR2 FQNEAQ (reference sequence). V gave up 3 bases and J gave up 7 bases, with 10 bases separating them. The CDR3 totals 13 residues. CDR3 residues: CASSFYGDQPQHF. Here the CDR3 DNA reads TGTGCCAGCAGCTTTTATGGGGACCAGCCCCAGCATTTT.

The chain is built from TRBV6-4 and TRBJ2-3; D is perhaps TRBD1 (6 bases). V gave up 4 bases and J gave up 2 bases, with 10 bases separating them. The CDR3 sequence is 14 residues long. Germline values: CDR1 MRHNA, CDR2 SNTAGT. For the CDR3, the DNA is TGTGCCAGCAGTGCCACAGGGCCCACAGATACGCAGTATTTT. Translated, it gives CASSATGPTDTQYF.

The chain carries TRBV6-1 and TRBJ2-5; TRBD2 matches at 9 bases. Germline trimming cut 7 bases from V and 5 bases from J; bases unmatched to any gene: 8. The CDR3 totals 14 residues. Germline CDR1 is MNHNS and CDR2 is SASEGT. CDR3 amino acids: CASTTAGGVETQYF. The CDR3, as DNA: TGTGCCAGCACGACAGCGGGGGGTGTGGAGACCCAGTACTTC.

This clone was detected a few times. The CDR3 DNA sequence: TGTGCCAGTAGTATAATCCGAGCGGGGGGGCGTCAAGAGACCCAGTACTTC. As protein: CASSIIRAGGRQETQYF. V and J are TRBV19 and TRBJ2-5; 10 positions agree with TRBD2. The CDR3 is 17 residues long. Per the germline V gene, CDR1 is LNHDA and CDR2 is SQIVND (reference sequence). The trim removed 2 bases at V and 2 bases at J, leaving 8 bases unmatched. Together with reference TRBV19 and TRBJ2-5, the CDR3 gives the full variable domain: DGGITQSPKYLFRKEGQNVTLSCEQNLNHDAMYWYRQDPGQGLRLIYYSQIVNDFQKGDIAEGYSVSREKKESFPLTVTSAQKNPTAFYLCASSIIRAGGRQETQYFGPGTRLLVL.

The CDR3 DNA sequence: TGTGCCAGCAGCTTAGGGACGGGGAACACTGAAGCTTTCTTT. Protein sequence: CASSLGTGNTEAFF. The V gene is TRBV7-8, the J gene TRBJ1-1; D unclear. The CDR3 runs 14 residues. The V gene lost 1 base and the J gene lost 1 base, with 7 bases spanning the gap. The germline V gene has CDR1 SGHVS and CDR2 FQNEAQ.

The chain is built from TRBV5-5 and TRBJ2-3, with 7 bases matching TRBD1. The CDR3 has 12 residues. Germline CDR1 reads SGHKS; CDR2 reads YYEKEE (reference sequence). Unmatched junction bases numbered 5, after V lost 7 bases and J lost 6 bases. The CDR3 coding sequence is TGTGCCAGCGGCGGACAGGCCGATACGCAGTATTTT. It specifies CASGGQADTQYF.

CDR3 residues: CASSQEDRGNEKLFF. The CDR3, as DNA: TGTGCCAGCAGCCAAGAGGACAGGGGAAATGAAAAACTGTTTTTT. V is TRBV4-2 and J is TRBJ1-4; 9 bases line up with TRBD1. The CDR3 length is 15 residues. Germline-derived CDR1 and CDR2 are LGHNA and YNFKEQ. The V segment lost 0 bases and the J segment 5 bases; nucleotides outside the gene matches: 1.

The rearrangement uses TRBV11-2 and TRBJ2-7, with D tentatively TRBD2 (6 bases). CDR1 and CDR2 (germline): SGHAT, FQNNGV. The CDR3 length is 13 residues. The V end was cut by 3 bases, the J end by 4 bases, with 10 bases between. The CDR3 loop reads CASSLGGLYEQYF. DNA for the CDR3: TGTGCCAGCAGCTTGGGGGGATTGTACGAGCAGTACTTC.

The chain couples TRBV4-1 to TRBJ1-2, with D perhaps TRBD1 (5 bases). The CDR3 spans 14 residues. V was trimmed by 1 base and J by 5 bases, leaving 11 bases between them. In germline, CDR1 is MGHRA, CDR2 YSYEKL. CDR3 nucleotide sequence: TGCGCCAGCAGCCAAGCCGTGGGGGGGTATGGCTACACCTTC. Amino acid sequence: CASSQAVGGYGYTF.

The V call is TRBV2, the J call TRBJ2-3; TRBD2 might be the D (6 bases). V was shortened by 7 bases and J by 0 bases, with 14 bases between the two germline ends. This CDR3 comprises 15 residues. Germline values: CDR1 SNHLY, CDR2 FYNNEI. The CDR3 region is CASTLGLLSTDTQYF. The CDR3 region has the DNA TGTGCCAGCACCCTGGGACTGCTGAGCACAGATACGCAGTATTTT.

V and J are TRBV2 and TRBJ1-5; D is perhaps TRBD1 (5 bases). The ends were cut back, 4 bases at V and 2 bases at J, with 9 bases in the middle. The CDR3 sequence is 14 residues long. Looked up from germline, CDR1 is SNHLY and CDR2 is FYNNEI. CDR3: CASSGIRGNQPQHF. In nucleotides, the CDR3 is TGTGCCAGCAGTGGGATCAGGGGCAATCAGCCCCAGCATTTT.

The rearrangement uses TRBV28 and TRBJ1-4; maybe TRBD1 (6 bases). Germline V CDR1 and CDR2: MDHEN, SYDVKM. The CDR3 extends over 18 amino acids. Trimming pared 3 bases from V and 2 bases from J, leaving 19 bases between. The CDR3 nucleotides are TGTGCCAGCAGTTTTTGGGACATAGCATCGCTCACTAATGAAAAACTGTTTTTT. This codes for CASSFWDIASLTNEKLFF.

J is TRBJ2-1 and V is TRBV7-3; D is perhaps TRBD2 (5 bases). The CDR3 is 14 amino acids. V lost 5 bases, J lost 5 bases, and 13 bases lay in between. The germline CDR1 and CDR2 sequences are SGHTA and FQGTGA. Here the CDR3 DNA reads TGTGCCAGCAGCCTAAGAGGACTTCACAATGAGCAGTTCTTC. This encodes CASSLRGLHNEQFF.

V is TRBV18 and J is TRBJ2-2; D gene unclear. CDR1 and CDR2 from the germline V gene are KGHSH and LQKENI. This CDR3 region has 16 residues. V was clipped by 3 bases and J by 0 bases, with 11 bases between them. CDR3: CASSPRAGSNTGELFF. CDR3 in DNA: TGTGCCAGCTCACCCCGGGCCGGTTCGAACACCGGGGAGCTGTTTTTT.

CDR3 bases: TGTGCCAGCAGCCAGTACCTAGGATGGACAGGGGAGGATGGCTACACCTTC. Translating it yields CASSQYLGWTGEDGYTF. The V gene is TRBV4-2, the J gene TRBJ1-2; 9 bases line up with TRBD1. Germline V gene sequence: CDR1 LGHNA, CDR2 YNFKEQ. Trimming cost V 3 bases and J 6 bases; bases outside gene matches: 14. The CDR3 is 17 residues long.

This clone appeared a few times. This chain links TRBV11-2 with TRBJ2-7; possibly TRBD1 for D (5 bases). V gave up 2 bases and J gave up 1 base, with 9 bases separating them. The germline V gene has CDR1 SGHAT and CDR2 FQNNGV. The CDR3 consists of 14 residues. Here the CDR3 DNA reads TGTGCCAGCAGCTTATTACGACAGTCCTACGAGCAGTACGTC. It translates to CASSLLRQSYEQYV.

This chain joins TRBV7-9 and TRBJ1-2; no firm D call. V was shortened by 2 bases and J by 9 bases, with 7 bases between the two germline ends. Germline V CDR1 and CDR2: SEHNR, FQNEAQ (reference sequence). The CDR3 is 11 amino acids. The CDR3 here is CASSLTHRYTF. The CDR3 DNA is TGTGCCAGCAGCTTAACCCATCGCTACACCTTC.

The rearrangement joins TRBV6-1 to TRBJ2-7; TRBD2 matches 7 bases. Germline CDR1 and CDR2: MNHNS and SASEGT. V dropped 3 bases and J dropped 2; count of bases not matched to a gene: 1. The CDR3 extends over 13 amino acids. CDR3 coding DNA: TGTGCCAGCAGTGAGCGGGGGACCTACGAGCAGTACGTC. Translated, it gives CASSERGTYEQYV.

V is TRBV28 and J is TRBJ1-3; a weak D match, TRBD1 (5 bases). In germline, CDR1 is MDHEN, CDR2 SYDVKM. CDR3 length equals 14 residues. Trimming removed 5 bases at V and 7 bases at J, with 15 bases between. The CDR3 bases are TGTGCCAGCAGTGCCGAGGGGTTGGCGAACACCATATATTTT. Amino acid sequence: CASSAEGLANTIYF.

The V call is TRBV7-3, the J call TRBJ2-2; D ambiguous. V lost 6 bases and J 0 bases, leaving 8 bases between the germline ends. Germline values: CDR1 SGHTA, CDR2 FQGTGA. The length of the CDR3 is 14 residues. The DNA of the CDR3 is TGTGCCAGCAGACGCGTAGCGAACACCGGGGAGCTGTTTTTT. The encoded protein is CASRRVANTGELFF. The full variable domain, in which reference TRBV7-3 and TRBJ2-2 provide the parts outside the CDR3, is GAGVSQTPSNKVTEKGKYVELRCDPISGHTALYWYRQSLGQGPEFLIYFQGTGAADDSGLPNDRFFAVRPEGSVSTLKIQRTERGDSAVYLCASRRVANTGELFFGEGSRLTVL.

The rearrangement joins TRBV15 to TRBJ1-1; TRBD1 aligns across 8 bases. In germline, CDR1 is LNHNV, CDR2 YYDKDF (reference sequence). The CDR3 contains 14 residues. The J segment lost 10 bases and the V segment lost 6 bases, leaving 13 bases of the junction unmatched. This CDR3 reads CATSNDRGGRVAFF. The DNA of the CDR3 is TGTGCCACCAGTAATGACAGGGGCGGTCGGGTAGCTTTCTTT.

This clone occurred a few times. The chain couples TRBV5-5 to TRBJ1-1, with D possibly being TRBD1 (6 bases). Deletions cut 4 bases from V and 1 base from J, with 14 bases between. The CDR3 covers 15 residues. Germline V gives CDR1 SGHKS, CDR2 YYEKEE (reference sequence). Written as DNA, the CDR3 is TGTGCCAGCAGCCCCCCTACAGGGTCGAACACTGAAGCTTTCTTT. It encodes CASSPPTGSNTEAFF.

CDR3 nucleotides: TGTGCCAGCAGCTTAGGCGAAGAGACCCAGTACTTC. It encodes CASSLGEETQYF. The gene calls are TRBV7-8 and TRBJ2-5; no clear D. The V and J ends lost 1 base and 3 bases respectively, with 3 bases between them. CDR1 is SGHVS, CDR2 FQNEAQ, per germline. The CDR3 totals 12 residues. Drawing the rest from reference TRBV7-8 and TRBJ2-5, the complete variable domain is GAGVSQSPRYKVAKRGQDVALRCDPISGHVSLFWYQQALGQGPEFLTYFQNEAQLDKSGLPSDRFFAERPEGSVSTLKIQRTQQEDSAVYLCASSLGEETQYFGPGTRLLVL.

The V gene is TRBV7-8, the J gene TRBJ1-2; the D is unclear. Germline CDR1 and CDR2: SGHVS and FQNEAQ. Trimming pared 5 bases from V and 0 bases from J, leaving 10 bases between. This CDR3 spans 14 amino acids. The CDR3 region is CASSISGANYGYTF. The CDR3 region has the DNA TGTGCCAGCAGCATTTCAGGAGCTAACTATGGCTACACCTTC. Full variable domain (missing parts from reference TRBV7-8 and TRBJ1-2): GAGVSQSPRYKVAKRGQDVALRCDPISGHVSLFWYQQALGQGPEFLTYFQNEAQLDKSGLPSDRFFAERPEGSVSTLKIQRTQQEDSAVYLCASSISGANYGYTFGSGTRLTVV.